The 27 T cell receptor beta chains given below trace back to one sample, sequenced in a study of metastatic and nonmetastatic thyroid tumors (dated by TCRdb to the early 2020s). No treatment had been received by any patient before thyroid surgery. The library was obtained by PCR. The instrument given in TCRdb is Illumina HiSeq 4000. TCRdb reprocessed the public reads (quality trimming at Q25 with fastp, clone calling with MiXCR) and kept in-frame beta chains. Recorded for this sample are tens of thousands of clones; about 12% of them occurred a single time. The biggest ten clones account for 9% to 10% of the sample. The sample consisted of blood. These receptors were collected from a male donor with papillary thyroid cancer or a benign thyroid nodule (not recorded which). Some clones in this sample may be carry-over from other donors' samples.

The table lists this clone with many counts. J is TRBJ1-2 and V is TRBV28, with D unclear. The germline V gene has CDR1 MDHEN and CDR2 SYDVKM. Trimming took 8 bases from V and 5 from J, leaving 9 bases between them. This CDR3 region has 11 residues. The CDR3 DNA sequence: TGTGCCAGCCGTAGGGTTTATGGCTACACCTTC. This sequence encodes CASRRVYGYTF.

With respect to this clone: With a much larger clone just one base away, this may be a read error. This CDR3 reads CAIRAGDTQYF. The CDR3 nucleotides read TGTGCCATCAGGGCCGGCGATACGCAGTATTTT. This chain uses TRBV2 with TRBJ2-3; TRBD1 might be the D (5 bases). The CDR3 sequence is 11 residues long. With 10 bases removed from V and 6 bases from J, the gap between germline ends came to 11 bases. The germline V gene has CDR1 SNHLY and CDR2 FYNNEI.

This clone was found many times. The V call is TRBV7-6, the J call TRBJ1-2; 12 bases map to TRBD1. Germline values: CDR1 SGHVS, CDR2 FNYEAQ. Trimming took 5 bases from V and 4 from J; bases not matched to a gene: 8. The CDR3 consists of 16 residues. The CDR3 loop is CASSPGQGAMRYGYTF. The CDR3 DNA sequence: TGTGCCAGCAGCCCGGGACAGGGGGCGATGCGCTATGGCTACACCTTC.

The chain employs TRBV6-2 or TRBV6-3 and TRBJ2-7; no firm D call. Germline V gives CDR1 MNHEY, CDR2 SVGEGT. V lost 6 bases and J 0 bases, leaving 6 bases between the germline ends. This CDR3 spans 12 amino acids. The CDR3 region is CASSWGSYEQYF. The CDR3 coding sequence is TGTGCCAGCAGCTGGGGCTCCTACGAGCAGTACTTC.

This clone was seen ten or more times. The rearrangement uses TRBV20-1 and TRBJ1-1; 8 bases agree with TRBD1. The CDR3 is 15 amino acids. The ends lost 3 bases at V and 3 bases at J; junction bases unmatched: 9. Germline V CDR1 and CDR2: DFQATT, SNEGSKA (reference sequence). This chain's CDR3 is CSASGGTGVDTEAFF. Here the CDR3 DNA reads TGCAGTGCTAGTGGGGGGACAGGAGTTGACACTGAAGCTTTCTTT.

The CDR3 region is CASSFREEFTEAFF. The CDR3 nucleotides are TGTGCCAGCAGCTTCAGAGAAGAATTCACTGAAGCTTTCTTT. The chain carries TRBV7-9 and TRBJ1-1; no firm D call. The CDR3 has 14 residues. Germline CDR1 and CDR2: SEHNR and FQNEAQ (reference sequence). Trimming pared 3 bases from V and 4 bases from J, leaving 12 bases between.

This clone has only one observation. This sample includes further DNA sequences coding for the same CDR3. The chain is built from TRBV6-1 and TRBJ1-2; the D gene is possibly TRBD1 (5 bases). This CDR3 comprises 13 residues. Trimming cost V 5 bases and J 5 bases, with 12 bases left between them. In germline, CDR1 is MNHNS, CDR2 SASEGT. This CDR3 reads CASSRQPMYGYTF. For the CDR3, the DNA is TGTGCCAGCAGTAGACAGCCTATGTATGGCTACACCTTC.

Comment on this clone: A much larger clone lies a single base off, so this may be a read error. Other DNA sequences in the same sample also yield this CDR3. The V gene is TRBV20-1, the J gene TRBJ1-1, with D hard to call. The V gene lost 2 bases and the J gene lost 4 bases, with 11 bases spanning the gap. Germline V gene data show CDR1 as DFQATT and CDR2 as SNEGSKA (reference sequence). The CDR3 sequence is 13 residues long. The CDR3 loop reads CSARPKGITEAFF. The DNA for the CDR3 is TGCAGTGCTAGACCTAAGGGAATCACTGAAGCTTTCTTT.

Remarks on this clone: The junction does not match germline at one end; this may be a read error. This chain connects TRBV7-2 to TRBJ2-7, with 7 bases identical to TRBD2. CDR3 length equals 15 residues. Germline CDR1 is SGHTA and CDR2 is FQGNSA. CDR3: CASSLEGLEGHERYF. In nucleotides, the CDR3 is TGTGCCAGCAGCTTAGAAGGACTAGAGGGTCACGAGCGGTACTTC.

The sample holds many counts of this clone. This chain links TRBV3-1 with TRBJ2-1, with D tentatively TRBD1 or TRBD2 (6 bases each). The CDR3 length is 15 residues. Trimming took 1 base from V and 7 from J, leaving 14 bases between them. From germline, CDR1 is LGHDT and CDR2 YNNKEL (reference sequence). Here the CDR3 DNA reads TGTGCCAGCAGCCAAGTGGGGGGCCAGGTTAATGAGCAGTTCTTC. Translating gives CASSQVGGQVNEQFF.

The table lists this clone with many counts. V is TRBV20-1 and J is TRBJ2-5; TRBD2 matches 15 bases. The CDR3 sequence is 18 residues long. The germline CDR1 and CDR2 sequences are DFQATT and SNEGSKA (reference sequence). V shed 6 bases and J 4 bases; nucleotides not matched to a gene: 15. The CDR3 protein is CSALRTSGRALFRETQYF. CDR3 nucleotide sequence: TGCAGTGCCTTACGGACTAGCGGGAGGGCCTTATTTCGAGAGACCCAGTACTTC.

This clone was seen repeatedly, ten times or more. CDR3 loop: CASSQRVAGEGGGELFF. The CDR3 DNA reads TGCGCCAGCAGCCAGCGTGTAGCGGGAGAAGGGGGCGGGGAGCTGTTTTTT. This rearrangement joins TRBV4-3 to TRBJ2-2; TRBD2 matches at 9 bases. Germline CDR1 LGHNA, CDR2 YSLEER. V lost 3 bases, J lost 7 bases, and 12 bases stayed unmatched. There are 17 residues in the CDR3.

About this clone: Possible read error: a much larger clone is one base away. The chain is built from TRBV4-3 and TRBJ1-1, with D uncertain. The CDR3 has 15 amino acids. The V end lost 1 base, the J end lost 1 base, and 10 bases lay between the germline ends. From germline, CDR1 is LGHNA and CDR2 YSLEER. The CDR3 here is CASSQVRDPNTEAFF. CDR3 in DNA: TGCGCCAGCAGCCAAGTCAGAGACCCGAACACTGAAGCTTTCTTT.

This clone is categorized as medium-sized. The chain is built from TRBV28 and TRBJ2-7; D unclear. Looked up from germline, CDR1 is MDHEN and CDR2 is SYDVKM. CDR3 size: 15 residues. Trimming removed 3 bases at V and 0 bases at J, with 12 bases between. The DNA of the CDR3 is TGTGCCAGCAGTTTTGCCCCGGTGAGCTCCTACGAGCAGTACTTC. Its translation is CASSFAPVSSYEQYF.

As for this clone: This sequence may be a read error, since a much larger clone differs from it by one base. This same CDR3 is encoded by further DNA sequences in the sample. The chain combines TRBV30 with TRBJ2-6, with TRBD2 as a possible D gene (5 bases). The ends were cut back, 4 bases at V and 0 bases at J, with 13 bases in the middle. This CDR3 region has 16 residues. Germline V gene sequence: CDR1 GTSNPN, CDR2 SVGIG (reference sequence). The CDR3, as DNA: TGTGCCTGGACCCTCCCCGGGGTCTCTGGGGCCAACGTCCTGACTTTC. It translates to CAWTLPGVSGANVLTF. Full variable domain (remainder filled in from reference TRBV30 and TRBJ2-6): SQTIHQWPATLVQPVGSPLSLECTVEGTSNPNLYWYRQAAGRGLQLLFYSVGIGQISSEVPQNLSASRPQDRQFILSSKKLLLSDSGFYLCAWTLPGVSGANVLTFGAGSRLTVL.

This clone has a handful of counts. CDR3: CASSVAPTSGLGETQYF. The CDR3 DNA reads as TGTGCCAGCAGCGTAGCGCCGACTAGCGGGTTAGGGGAGACCCAGTACTTC. The J gene is TRBJ2-5, the V gene TRBV9, with TRBD2 matching 10 bases. V gave up 0 bases and J gave up 5 bases; unmatched junction bases: 10. The CDR3 sequence is 17 residues long. CDR1 is SGDLS, CDR2 YYNGEE, per germline.

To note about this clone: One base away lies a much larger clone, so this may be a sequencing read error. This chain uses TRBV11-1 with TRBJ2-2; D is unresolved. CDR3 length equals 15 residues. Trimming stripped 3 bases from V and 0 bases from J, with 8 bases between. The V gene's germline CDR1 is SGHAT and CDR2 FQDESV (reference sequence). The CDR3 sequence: CASSLSAANTGELFF. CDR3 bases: TGTGCCAGCAGCTTGTCGGCCGCGAACACCGGGGAGCTGTTTTTT.

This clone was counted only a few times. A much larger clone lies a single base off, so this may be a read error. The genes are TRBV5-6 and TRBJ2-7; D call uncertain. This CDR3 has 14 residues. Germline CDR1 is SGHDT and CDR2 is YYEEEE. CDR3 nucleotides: TGTTCCAGCAGCTTGGTAGGCAGCTCCTACGAGCAGTACTTC. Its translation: CSSSLVGSSYEQYF.

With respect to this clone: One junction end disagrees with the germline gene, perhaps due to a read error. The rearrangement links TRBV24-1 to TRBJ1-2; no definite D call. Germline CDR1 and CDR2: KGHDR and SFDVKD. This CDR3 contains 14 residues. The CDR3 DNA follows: TGTGCCACCAGTGATGATACATGGCCCTATTGCTACACCTTC. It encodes CATSDDTWPYCYTF.

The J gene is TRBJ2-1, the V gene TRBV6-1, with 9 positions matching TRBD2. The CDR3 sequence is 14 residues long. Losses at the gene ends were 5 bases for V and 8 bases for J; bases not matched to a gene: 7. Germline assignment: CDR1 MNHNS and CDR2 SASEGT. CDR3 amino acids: CASSPIAGEDEQFF. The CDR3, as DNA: TGTGCCAGCAGTCCAATAGCGGGAGAGGATGAGCAGTTCTTC.

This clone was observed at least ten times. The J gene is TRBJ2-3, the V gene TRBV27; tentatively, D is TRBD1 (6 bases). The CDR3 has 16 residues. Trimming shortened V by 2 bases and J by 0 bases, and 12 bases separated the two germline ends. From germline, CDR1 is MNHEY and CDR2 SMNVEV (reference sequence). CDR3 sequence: CASSLIGGRSTDTQYF. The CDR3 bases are TGTGCCAGCAGTTTAATAGGGGGAAGAAGCACAGATACGCAGTATTTT.

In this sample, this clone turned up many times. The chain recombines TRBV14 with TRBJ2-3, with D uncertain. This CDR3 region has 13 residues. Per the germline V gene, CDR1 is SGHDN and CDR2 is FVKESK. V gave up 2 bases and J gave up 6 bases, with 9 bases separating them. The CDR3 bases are TGTGCCAGCAGCCAAATAGTAGCCGATACGCAGTATTTT. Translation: CASSQIVADTQYF.

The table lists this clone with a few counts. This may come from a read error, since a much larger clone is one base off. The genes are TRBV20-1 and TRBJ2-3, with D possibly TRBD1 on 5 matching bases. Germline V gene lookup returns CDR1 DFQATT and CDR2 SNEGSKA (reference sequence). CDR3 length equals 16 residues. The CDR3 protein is CSARDLAQGPVDAQYF. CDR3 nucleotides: TGCAGTGCTAGAGATCTTGCGCAGGGTCCAGTAGATGCGCAGTATTTT.

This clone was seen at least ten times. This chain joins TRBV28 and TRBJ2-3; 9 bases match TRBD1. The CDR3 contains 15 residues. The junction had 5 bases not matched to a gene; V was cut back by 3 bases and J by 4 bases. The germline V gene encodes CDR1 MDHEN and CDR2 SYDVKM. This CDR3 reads CASSFGTGLADTQYF. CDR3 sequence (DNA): TGTGCCAGCAGTTTCGGGACAGGGTTGGCAGATACGCAGTATTTT.

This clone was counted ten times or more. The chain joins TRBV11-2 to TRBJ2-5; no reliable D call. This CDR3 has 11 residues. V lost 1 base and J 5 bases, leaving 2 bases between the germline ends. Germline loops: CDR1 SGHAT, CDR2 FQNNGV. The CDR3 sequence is CASSLGETQYF. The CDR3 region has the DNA TGTGCCAGCAGCTTAGGCGAGACCCAGTACTTC.

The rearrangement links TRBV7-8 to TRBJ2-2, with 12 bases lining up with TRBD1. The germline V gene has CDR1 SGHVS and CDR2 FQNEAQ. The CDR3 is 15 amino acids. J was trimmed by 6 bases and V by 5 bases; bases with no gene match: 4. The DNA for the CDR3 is TGTGCCAGCAGCAGGGACAGGGGGCCTGCCGGGGAGCTGTTTTTT. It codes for CASSRDRGPAGELFF. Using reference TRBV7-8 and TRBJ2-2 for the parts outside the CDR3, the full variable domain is GAGVSQSPRYKVAKRGQDVALRCDPISGHVSLFWYQQALGQGPEFLTYFQNEAQLDKSGLPSDRFFAERPEGSVSTLKIQRTQQEDSAVYLCASSRDRGPAGELFFGEGSRLTVL.

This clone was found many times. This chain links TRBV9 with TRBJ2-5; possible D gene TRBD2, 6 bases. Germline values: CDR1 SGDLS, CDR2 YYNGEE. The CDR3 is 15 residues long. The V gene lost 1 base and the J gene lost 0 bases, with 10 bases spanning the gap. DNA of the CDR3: TGTGCCAGCAGCGTAAGTAGCGGATACCAAGAGACCCAGTACTTC. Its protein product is CASSVSSGYQETQYF.